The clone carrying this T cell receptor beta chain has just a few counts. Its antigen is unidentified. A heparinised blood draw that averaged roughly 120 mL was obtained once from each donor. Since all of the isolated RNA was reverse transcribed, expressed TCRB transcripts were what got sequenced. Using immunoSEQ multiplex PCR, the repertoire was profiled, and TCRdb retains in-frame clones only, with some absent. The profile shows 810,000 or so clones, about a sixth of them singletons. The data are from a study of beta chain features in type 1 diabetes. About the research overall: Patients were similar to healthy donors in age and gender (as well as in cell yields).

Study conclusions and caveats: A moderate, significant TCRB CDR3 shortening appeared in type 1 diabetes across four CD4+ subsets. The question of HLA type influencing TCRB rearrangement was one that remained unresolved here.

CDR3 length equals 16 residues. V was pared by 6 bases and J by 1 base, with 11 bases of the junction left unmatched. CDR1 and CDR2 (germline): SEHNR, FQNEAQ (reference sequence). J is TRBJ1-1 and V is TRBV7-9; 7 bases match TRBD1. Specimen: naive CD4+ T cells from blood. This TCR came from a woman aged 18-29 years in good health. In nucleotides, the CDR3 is TGTGCCAGCAGTCGGCGTTCCGGGACAGAGAACACTGAAGCTTTCTTT. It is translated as CASSRRSGTENTEAFF.